The rows below give T cell receptor beta chains drawn from one sample of a study of T-cell memory formation after mild COVID-19. TCRdb reprocessed the 5' RACE reads via MiXCR and lists one record per CDR3 protein. The sample carries roughly 580,000 distinct CDR3 sequences, 18% recorded once. Sequencing was carried out using PBMCs or a T cell subset sorted from them (not recorded which). These TCRs come from an adult woman who had mild COVID-19 (a few samples of this study predate the infection). Cell type and time point are not known. CDR3s include the opening cysteine and the closing phenylalanine or tryptophan. The D gene is left open where the match is weak. The size of a clone is reported for some rows only, either as once, few or many, or as a class for expanded clones.

>few|NA|TRBV29-1|TRBJ1-1
CSVVLRGASTEAFF
TGCAGCGTCGTCCTTCGGGGGGCGAGCACTGAAGCTTTCTTT
>NA|NA|TRBV20-1|TRBJ1-1
CSARSGGRDTEAFF
TGCAGTGCTAGAAGCGGGGGGCGGGACACTGAAGCTTTCTTT
>NA|TRBD2|TRBV7-2|TRBJ2-5
CASSPRGLAGGMSETQYF
TGTGCCAGCAGCCCCCGCGGACTAGCGGGGGGGATGAGTGAGACCCAGTACTTC
>NA|NA|TRBV7-9|TRBJ2-2
CASSAHGTNTGELFF
TGTGCCAGCAGCGCCCACGGGACTAACACCGGGGAGCTGTTTTTT
>NA|NA|TRBV4-3|TRBJ2-7
CASSQEVGPESYEQYF
TGCGCCAGCAGCCAAGAGGTGGGGCCAGAGAGCTACGAGCAGTACTTC
>NA|NA|TRBV29-1|TRBJ1-2
CSVARTDYTF
TGCAGCGTTGCCCGAACGGACTACACCTTC
>NA|TRBD1|TRBV29-1|TRBJ2-7
CSVEAGTVVYEQYF
TGCAGCGTTGAAGCCGGGACAGTAGTCTACGAGCAGTACTTC
>NA|NA|TRBV4-2|TRBJ2-7
CASSRGQGLYEQYF
TGTGCCAGCAGCCGGGGGCAGGGGCTCTACGAGCAGTACTTC
>NA|NA|TRBV5-6|TRBJ1-2
CASSLVVVRGTSYYGYTF
TGTGCCAGCAGCTTGGTCGTTGTTCGGGGGACCTCTTACTATGGCTACACCTTC
>few|NA|TRBV18|TRBJ1-2
CASSPRGDSNYGYTF
TGTGCCAGCTCCCCCCGAGGGGACTCTAACTATGGCTACACCTTC
>many|NA|TRBV7-6|TRBJ2-3
CASSFNTDTQYF
TGTGCCAGCAGCTTCAACACAGATACGCAGTATTTT
>few|TRBD1|TRBV30|TRBJ1-1
CAWGQGATEAFF
TGTGCCTGGGGACAGGGAGCCACTGAAGCTTTCTTT
>NA|TRBD2|TRBV30|TRBJ2-3
CAWSVLSSGTTDTQYF
TGTGCCTGGAGTGTACTGTCTAGCGGGACCACAGATACGCAGTATTTT
>NA|NA|TRBV2|TRBJ2-7
CASSAAALEQYF
TGTGCCAGCAGTGCGGCAGCTCTCGAGCAGTACTTC
>few|NA|TRBV10-3|TRBJ2-2
CAISEPLATNTGELFF
TGTGCCATCAGTGAGCCTCTAGCGACGAACACCGGGGAGCTGTTTTTT
>few|TRBD1|TRBV29-1|TRBJ1-1
CSADRGGNTEAFF
TGCAGCGCGGACAGGGGGGGGAACACTGAAGCTTTCTTT
>few|NA|TRBV6-6|TRBJ2-3
CASSYSKGLAITDTQYF
TGTGCCAGCAGTTACTCGAAGGGCCTAGCCATCACAGATACGCAGTATTTT
>NA|NA|TRBV3-1|TRBJ2-4
CASSPGGNIQYF
TGTGCCAGCAGCCCGGGCGGGAACATTCAGTACTTC
>few|TRBD1|TRBV5-1|TRBJ2-7
CASSLEGQGGDEQYF
TGCGCCAGCAGCTTGGAAGGACAGGGGGGGGACGAGCAGTACTTC
>few|NA|TRBV12-3/TRBV12-4|TRBJ1-1
CASSRTGMGTEAFF
TGTGCCAGCAGTAGAACAGGGATGGGCACTGAAGCTTTCTTT
>few|TRBD2|TRBV24-1|TRBJ2-1
CATSGSRGGEQFF
TGTGCCACCAGCGGCTCCCGGGGGGGGGAGCAGTTCTTC
>few|NA|TRBV7-9|TRBJ1-2
CASRDTGAPLGRYTF
TGTGCCAGCAGAGACACGGGGGCTCCCCTTGGTCGTTACACCTTC
>NA|NA|TRBV12-3/TRBV12-4|TRBJ2-5
CASSLLRGGETQYF
TGTGCCAGCAGTTTACTCAGGGGAGGAGAGACCCAGTACTTC
>NA|NA|TRBV7-9|TRBJ2-7
CASSPQGSAYEQYF
TGTGCCAGCTCCCCCCAGGGGTCCGCCTACGAGCAGTACTTC
>NA|NA|TRBV4-3|TRBJ2-7
CASSQDRQGPSNSYEQYF
TGCGCCAGCAGCCAAGATCGTCAGGGGCCCTCGAACTCCTACGAGCAGTACTTC
>few|NA|TRBV18|TRBJ1-4
CASSPPWGEDEKLFF
TGTGCCAGCTCACCACCATGGGGGGAGGATGAAAAACTGTTTTTT
>NA|TRBD2|TRBV12-3/TRBV12-4|TRBJ2-1
CASTVAGGHNEQFF
TGTGCCAGCACGGTAGCGGGAGGTCACAATGAGCAGTTCTTC
>few|NA|TRBV29-1|TRBJ2-2
CSVRGNMDTGELFF
TGCAGCGTCCGCGGGAACATGGACACCGGGGAGCTGTTTTTT
>NA|NA|TRBV7-2|TRBJ2-7
CASSPVDLTDQYF
TGTGCCAGCAGCCCGGTGGACTTAACCGACCAGTACTTC
>NA|NA|TRBV5-6|TRBJ2-7
CASSLAATNSYEQYF
TGTGCCAGCAGCTTGGCGGCAACCAACAGCTACGAGCAGTACTTC
>few|NA|TRBV7-9|TRBJ2-7
CASSLLPGLTPEQYF
TGTGCCAGCAGCTTACTCCCGGGCCTCACGCCCGAGCAGTACTTC
>NA|TRBD1|TRBV24-1|TRBJ1-2
CATSDRVTGVNGYTF
TGTGCCACCAGTGACCGGGTGACAGGGGTGAATGGCTACACCTTC
>few|NA|TRBV5-1|TRBJ2-4
CASSGGQNGAKNIQYF
TGCGCCAGCAGCGGCGGACAGAACGGAGCCAAAAACATTCAGTACTTC
>few|TRBD2|TRBV4-3|TRBJ2-1
CASSQERLAGLGYNEQFF
TGCGCCAGCAGCCAAGAAAGACTAGCGGGACTCGGGTACAATGAGCAGTTCTTC
>NA|NA|TRBV4-1|TRBJ2-1
CASSQHLRDDNEQFF
TGCGCCAGCAGCCAGCACCTCCGGGACGACAATGAGCAGTTCTTC
>few|NA|TRBV6-5|TRBJ2-7
CATSRGMEQYF
TGTGCCACCTCAAGGGGAATGGAGCAGTACTTC
>few|TRBD2|TRBV29-1|TRBJ2-3
CSAVSSGAGDTQYF
TGCAGCGCGGTTAGTAGCGGGGCGGGGGATACGCAGTATTTT
>NA|NA|TRBV7-6|TRBJ2-1
CASSLSGLPNEQFF
TGTGCCAGCAGCTTATCGGGACTCCCTAATGAGCAGTTCTTC
>many|NA|TRBV7-9|TRBJ2-1
CASSLGSGRNEQFF
TGTGCCAGCAGCTTAGGTAGCGGCCGTAATGAGCAGTTCTTC
>once|TRBD1|TRBV12-3/TRBV12-4|TRBJ2-2
CASRDGGQAAPGELFF
TGTGCCAGCAGGGATGGGGGACAGGCGGCCCCTGGGGAGCTGTTTTTT
>few|TRBD1|TRBV29-1|TRBJ1-2
CSVQGGAGGGKDGYTF
TGCAGCGTTCAGGGAGGGGCAGGGGGCGGTAAGGATGGCTACACCTTC
>many|TRBD1|TRBV29-1|TRBJ1-1
CSVGDRSNTEAFF
TGCAGCGTTGGGGACAGGAGTAACACTGAAGCTTTCTTT
>NA|NA|TRBV6-2/TRBV6-3|TRBJ2-1
CASSLPSAVTTNEQFF
TGTGCCAGCAGTTTACCGTCCGCAGTGACTACTAATGAGCAGTTCTTC
>few|TRBD1|TRBV30|TRBJ1-2
CAWSVRQGVMGYTF
TGTGCCTGGAGTGTACGACAGGGGGTTATGGGCTACACCTTC
>few|NA|TRBV14|TRBJ2-5
CASSHVAMRETQYF
TGTGCCAGCAGCCATGTGGCCATGAGGGAGACCCAGTACTTC
>NA|NA|TRBV6-5|TRBJ1-1
CASSSFLGAEAFF
TGTGCCAGCAGTTCATTTCTGGGGGCTGAAGCTTTCTTT
>NA|NA|TRBV2|TRBJ2-7
CATSDEGVNEQYF
TGTGCCACTTCCGACGAGGGTGTAAACGAGCAGTACTTC
>NA|NA|TRBV7-6|TRBJ2-1
CASSLFGGGSDEQFF
TGTGCCAGCAGCTTATTCGGCGGAGGGAGCGATGAGCAGTTCTTC
>NA|NA|TRBV20-1|TRBJ1-5
CSALDSLGLNQPQHF
TGCAGTGCTCTGGACAGTCTCGGGCTCAATCAGCCCCAGCATTTT
>NA|TRBD1|TRBV15|TRBJ1-2
CATSRVEGGDYGYTF
TGTGCCACCAGCAGAGTTGAAGGGGGCGACTATGGCTACACCTTC